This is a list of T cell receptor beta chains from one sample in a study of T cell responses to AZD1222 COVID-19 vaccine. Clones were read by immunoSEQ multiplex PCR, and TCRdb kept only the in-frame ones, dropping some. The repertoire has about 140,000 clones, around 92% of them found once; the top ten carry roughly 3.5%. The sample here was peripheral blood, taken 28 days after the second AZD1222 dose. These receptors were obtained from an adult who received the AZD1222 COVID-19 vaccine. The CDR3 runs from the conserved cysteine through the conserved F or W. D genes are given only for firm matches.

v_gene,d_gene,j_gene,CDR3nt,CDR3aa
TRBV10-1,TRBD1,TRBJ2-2,TGCGCCAGCAGTGAGGCAGGGGGCCCGACCGGGGAGCTGTTTTTT,CASSEAGGPTGELFF
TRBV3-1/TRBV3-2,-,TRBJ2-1,TGTGCCAGCAGCCAAGACGTGGTAGAGGGCAATGAGCAGTTCTTC,CASSQDVVEGNEQFF
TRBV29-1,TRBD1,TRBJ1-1,TGCAGCGTTGAGACAGGGGGGAACACTGAAGCTTTCTTT,CSVETGGNTEAFF
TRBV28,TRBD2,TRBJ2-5,TGTGCCAGCAGTACAGCGGGAATGGAGACCCAGTACTTC,CASSTAGMETQYF
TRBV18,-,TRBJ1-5,TGTGCCAGCTCACCACATCAGCCCCAGCATTTT,CASSPHQPQHF
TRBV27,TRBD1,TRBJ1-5,TGTGCCAGCAGTCGCGCTGGGACAGGTAGAAATCAGCCCCAGCATTTT,CASSRAGTGRNQPQHF
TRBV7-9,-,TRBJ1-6,TGTGCCAGCAGCTTAGGAGGTTCGGATGTATCACCCCTCCACTTT,CASSLGGSDVSPLHF
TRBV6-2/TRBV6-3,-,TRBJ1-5,TGTGCCAGCAGTCGACCCAATCAGCCCCAGCATTTT,CASSRPNQPQHF
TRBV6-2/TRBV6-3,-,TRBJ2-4,TGTGCCAGCAGTGCTTCCGGGACAGCCAAAAACATTCAGTACTTC,CASSASGTAKNIQYF
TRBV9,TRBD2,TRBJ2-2,TGTGCCAGCAGCGTAGTCGCGGGAGGGGACACCGGGGAGCTGTTTTTT,CASSVVAGGDTGELFF
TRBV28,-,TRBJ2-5,TGTGCCAGCAGTTTATTTGGAGGGTCAGAGACCCAGTACTTC,CASSLFGGSETQYF
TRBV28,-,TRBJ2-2,TGTGCCAGCACAAACGCGAACACCGGGGAGCTGTTTTTT,CASTNANTGELFF
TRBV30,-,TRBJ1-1,TGTGCCTGGAGCCGGGAGTCGGGCACTGAAGCTTTCTTT,CAWSRESGTEAFF
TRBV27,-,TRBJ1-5,TGTGCCAGCAGTTTAGTCGGGGCAGAGCAGCCCCAGCATTTT,CASSLVGAEQPQHF
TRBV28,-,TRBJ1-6,TGTGCCAGCACCAACCGGCGGCCAAATAATTCACCCCTCCACTTT,CASTNRRPNNSPLHF